The 32 T cell receptor beta chains below all came from one sample that was sequenced in a study of T cell responses to AZD1222 COVID-19 vaccine. Produced via immunoSEQ multiplex PCR; TCRdb's table is partial and in-frame only. The top ten clones hold less than 1.5% of a sample with under 200,000 clones, approximately 92% of them seen once. The input for sequencing was peripheral blood, taken on day 0 of AZD1222 vaccination. These receptors originate from an adult in good health.

The sample holds many counts of this clone. CDR3 DNA sequence: TGTGCCAGCAGTGACCGAGCGGAAACCGGGGAGCTGTTTTTT. Its translation: CASSDRAETGELFF. The gene calls are TRBV6-4 and TRBJ2-2; maybe TRBD2 (5 bases). Per germline, CDR1 MRHNA and CDR2 SNTAGT. The CDR3 is 14 amino acids. Trimming pared 2 bases from V and 5 bases from J, leaving 9 bases between.

This clone was recorded once. V is TRBV2 and J is TRBJ1-3, with TRBD1 as a possible D gene (5 bases). Between the trimmed V and J ends, which lost 6 bases and 4 bases, there was a span of 16 bases. The length of the CDR3 is 15 residues. Germline assignment: CDR1 SNHLY and CDR2 FYNNEI. The CDR3 DNA is TGTGCCAGCAGCGTTGGGGGTTTTGGGGGAAACACCATATATTTT. Its protein product is CASSVGGFGGNTIYF.

Written as DNA, the CDR3 is TGTGCCAGCATCCTCCGGACAGGGACGAACACTGAAGCTTTCTTT. Its protein is CASILRTGTNTEAFF. This chain connects TRBV6-5 to TRBJ1-1, with 8 nucleotides matching TRBD1. Germline V lookup: CDR1 MNHEY, CDR2 SVGAGI. With 7 bases clipped from V and 1 base from J, the junction kept 8 bases outside the gene matches. The CDR3 contains 15 residues.

The chain couples TRBV27 to TRBJ1-1; D is possibly TRBD1 (5 bases). Per germline, CDR1 MNHEY and CDR2 SMNVEV (reference sequence). The CDR3 consists of 15 residues. Deletions cut 4 bases from V and 1 base from J, with 13 bases between. CDR3 in amino acids: CASSSLQARNTEAFF. The CDR3, as DNA: TGTGCCAGCAGTTCCTTACAGGCGCGGAACACTGAAGCTTTCTTT.

This clone was detected once. The limits of the CDR3 on the DNA are not certain, so only TCRdb's listed CDR3 is given. The chain recombines TRBV28 with TRBJ2-7; TRBD1 was called by the table and not checked on the DNA. The CDR3 contains 15 residues when both ends are counted. Germline V lookup: CDR1 MDHEN, CDR2 SYDVKM. The CDR3 region is CASSSSGQVHYEQYF.

As concerns this clone: Other nucleotide sequences in the sample specify the same CDR3. This rearrangement joins TRBV24-1 to TRBJ2-3; no clear D gene. The V end lost 4 bases, the J end lost 1 base, and 5 bases lay between the germline ends. CDR1 and CDR2 from the germline V gene are KGHDR and SFDVKD. The CDR3 runs 13 residues. CDR3 nucleotides: TGTGCCACCAGTGACTCTCGCACAGATACGCAGTATTTT. Residues: CATSDSRTDTQYF.

CDR3 protein: CASSPLEGQTQYF. CDR3 coding DNA: TGTGCCAGCAGCCCGCTCGAGGGACAGACCCAGTACTTC. J is TRBJ2-5 and V is TRBV5-8; perhaps D is TRBD1 or TRBD2 (5 bases each). Deletions cut 4 bases from V and 6 bases from J, with 13 bases between. Germline assignment: CDR1 SGHTS and CDR2 YDEGEE. The CDR3 is made up of 13 amino acids.

This clone showed up just once. This chain links TRBV9 with TRBJ1-1; TRBD1 is a possible D gene (5 bases). Germline lookup yields CDR1 SGDLS and CDR2 YYNGEE. V dropped 3 bases and J dropped 1 base, with 13 bases sitting between them. The CDR3 sequence is 15 residues long. The CDR3 loop is CASSEEGRSNTEAFF. CDR3 DNA: TGTGCCAGCAGCGAGGAGGGGCGTTCGAACACTGAAGCTTTCTTT.

The rearrangement joins TRBV12-3 or TRBV12-4 to TRBJ1-6; D not resolved. The CDR3 totals 12 residues. V was trimmed by 6 bases and J by 4 bases, leaving 4 bases between them. CDR3 residues: CASREYNSPLHF. The CDR3 DNA follows: TGTGCCAGCAGGGAGTATAATTCACCCCTCCACTTT.

The chain carries TRBV4-1 and TRBJ1-1, with no clear D. Between the trimmed V and J ends, which lost 0 bases and 8 bases, there was a span of 7 bases. The CDR3 consists of 12 residues. Germline V gene sequence: CDR1 MGHRA, CDR2 YSYEKL. The CDR3 spells CASSQDVAEAFF. The CDR3 nucleotides read TGCGCCAGCAGCCAAGATGTGGCAGAAGCTTTCTTT.

The chain employs TRBV11-3 and TRBJ2-1; possible D gene TRBD2, 5 bases. V dropped 1 base and J dropped 3 bases, with 10 bases sitting between them. The germline V gene encodes CDR1 SGHNT and CDR2 YENEEA. The CDR3 extends over 15 amino acids. The CDR3 here is CASSLGVAGYNEQFF. The CDR3 DNA sequence: TGTGCCAGCAGCTTAGGGGTGGCGGGCTACAATGAGCAGTTCTTC.

This chain joins TRBV6-5 and TRBJ1-1; no reliable D call. V lost 8 bases to trimming and J lost 0 bases, with 10 bases between them. The CDR3 loop spans 13 amino acids. In germline, CDR1 is MNHEY, CDR2 SVGAGI. The CDR3 nucleotides read TGTGCCAGCCTGCCTAGGATGAACACTGAAGCTTTCTTT. This codes for CASLPRMNTEAFF.

The J gene is TRBJ1-1, the V gene TRBV11-2; no firm D call. Germline-derived CDR1 and CDR2 are SGHAT and FQNNGV. With 5 bases removed from V and 5 bases from J, the gap between germline ends came to 21 bases. The CDR3 loop spans 16 amino acids. The chain's CDR3 is CASSLDSTGFRTEAFF. CDR3 nucleotides: TGTGCCAGCAGCCTCGACTCGACCGGGTTTAGGACTGAAGCTTTCTTT.

The J gene is TRBJ2-3, the V gene TRBV5-1; D is perhaps TRBD2 (6 bases). V shed 4 bases and J shed 6 bases, with 15 bases lying between them. This CDR3 is 14 amino acids long. Germline V gene lookup returns CDR1 SGHRS and CDR2 YFSETQ. DNA for the CDR3: TGCGCCAGCAGCCCCGGGACTTTGGGGGATACGCAGTATTTT. Encoded protein: CASSPGTLGDTQYF.

The V gene is TRBV29-1, the J gene TRBJ1-2, with D perhaps TRBD1 (5 bases). CDR3 length: 14 amino acids. V was clipped by 2 bases and J by 5 bases, with 15 bases between them. Germline V CDR1 and CDR2: SQVTM, ANQGSEA. DNA for the CDR3: TGCAGCGTTGAATGGCCCCTAGGGGTATATGGCTACACCTTC. Protein sequence: CSVEWPLGVYGYTF.

The genes are TRBV29-1 and TRBJ2-7; 7 bases are a match to TRBD1. Germline V CDR1 and CDR2: SQVTM, ANQGSEA. J lost 5 bases, V lost 4 bases, and 8 bases had no gene match. The CDR3 totals 13 residues. The CDR3 sequence: CSVARQGVNEQYF. CDR3 coding DNA: TGCAGCGTTGCTCGACAGGGAGTAAACGAGCAGTACTTC.

The genes are TRBV3-1 (or the pseudogene TRBV3-2) and TRBJ1-5; D gene ambiguous. V lost 1 base and J lost 0, with 10 bases in between. Germline values: CDR1 LGHDT, CDR2 YNNKEL (reference sequence). The CDR3 totals 16 residues. CDR3 amino acids: CASSQGIVYSNQPQHF. The CDR3 nucleotides are TGTGCCAGCAGCCAAGGCATAGTCTATAGCAATCAGCCCCAGCATTTT.

V usage is TRBV5-1 and J usage is TRBJ2-1; 9 bases fit TRBD2. The V gene end was trimmed by 0 bases and the J gene end by 7 bases; junction bases not matched to a gene: 5. Per germline, CDR1 SGHRS and CDR2 YFSETQ. There are 15 residues in the CDR3. CDR3 protein: CASSLDRGGENEQFF. The CDR3 nucleotides read TGCGCCAGCAGCTTGGATCGCGGGGGGGAAAATGAGCAGTTCTTC.

The V gene is TRBV5-6, the J gene TRBJ1-6; 8 nucleotides agree with TRBD1. Germline CDR1 SGHDT, CDR2 YYEEEE. This CDR3 spans 15 amino acids. The V gene end was trimmed by 0 bases and the J gene end by 9 bases; junction bases not matched to a gene: 5. The CDR3 DNA is TGTGCCAGCAGCTTGGACCAGGGGGCGCGTTCACCCCTCCACTTT. Translation gives CASSLDQGARSPLHF.

The V gene is TRBV27, the J gene TRBJ1-1; TRBD1 might be the D (5 bases). Germline CDR1 is MNHEY and CDR2 is SMNVEV (reference sequence). The V end was cut by 0 bases, the J end by 6 bases, with 14 bases between. The CDR3 sequence is 15 residues long. The CDR3 DNA reads as TGTGCCAGCAGTTTATCCGGGACCGGGTTCGCTGAAGCTTTCTTT. Translating it yields CASSLSGTGFAEAFF.

The chain links TRBV7-2 to TRBJ1-5; D might be TRBD1 (6 bases). The ends were cut back, 6 bases at V and 6 bases at J, with 12 bases in the middle. The CDR3 loop spans 13 amino acids. The germline V gene encodes CDR1 SGHTA and CDR2 FQGNSA. CDR3 in amino acids: CASSFQGFQPQHF. DNA of the CDR3: TGTGCCAGCAGTTTCCAGGGGTTTCAGCCCCAGCATTTT.

The V call is TRBV5-1, the J call TRBJ1-2; D is possibly TRBD1 (6 bases). The V and J ends lost 4 bases and 4 bases respectively, with 14 bases between them. In germline, CDR1 is SGHRS, CDR2 YFSETQ. The CDR3 has 14 residues. CDR3 protein: CASSPLGTLYGYTF. The CDR3 nucleotides are TGCGCCAGCAGCCCCCTAGGGACACTCTATGGCTACACCTTC.

This clone was recorded a few times. V is TRBV6-5 and J is TRBJ1-2, with D tentatively TRBD1 (6 bases). The V gene lost 6 bases and the J gene lost 3 bases, with 11 bases spanning the gap. Per germline, CDR1 MNHEY and CDR2 SVGAGI. This CDR3 spans 13 amino acids. The DNA of the CDR3 is TGTGCCAGCAGCTGGGGGCGGGACTATGGCTACACCTTC. Its translation is CASSWGRDYGYTF.

This chain uses TRBV7-2 with TRBJ1-5; D call uncertain. The CDR3 runs 15 residues. CDR1 and CDR2 from the germline V gene are SGHTA and FQGNSA. Trimming took 1 base from V and 6 from J, leaving 13 bases between them. The CDR3 sequence is CASSLGVAGLQPQHF. CDR3 DNA sequence: TGTGCCAGCAGCTTAGGGGTGGCAGGACTTCAGCCCCAGCATTTT.

The CDR3 coding sequence is TGTGCCAGCAGCAAAGTCTGGCGGGGGAGCACAGATACGCAGTATTTT. As protein: CASSKVWRGSTDTQYF. V and J are TRBV21-1 and TRBJ2-3; the D segment call TRBD2 is taken from the table without a DNA check. TRBV21-1 is a pseudogene segment. The CDR3 length is 16 residues.

This clone appeared once. This rearrangement joins TRBV3-1 (or the pseudogene TRBV3-2) to TRBJ2-1, with 9 bases that match TRBD2. The V gene end was trimmed by 7 bases and the J gene end by 5 bases; junction bases not matched to a gene: 9. Per germline, CDR1 LGHDT and CDR2 YNNKEL (reference sequence). The CDR3 has 15 amino acids. CDR3 protein: CASIAGSGGNNEQFF. The CDR3 coding sequence is TGTGCCAGCATTGCGGGAAGCGGGGGGAACAATGAGCAGTTCTTC.

The rearrangement links TRBV7-8 to TRBJ2-5; 12 nucleotides line up with TRBD2. Germline loops: CDR1 SGHVS, CDR2 FQNEAQ. Trimming removed 5 bases from V and 4 bases from J; junction bases left unmatched: 5. The CDR3 contains 15 residues. The CDR3 region is CASSLRLAGVETQYF. The CDR3, as DNA: TGTGCCAGCAGCCTGAGACTAGCGGGGGTAGAGACCCAGTACTTC.

The chain combines TRBV5-6 with TRBJ1-1; D gene ambiguous. The germline CDR1 and CDR2 sequences are SGHDT and YYEEEE. The V gene lost 0 bases and the J gene lost 2 bases, with 8 bases spanning the gap. The CDR3 extends over 14 amino acids. CDR3 bases: TGTGCCAGCAGCTTGGAACCGCCTAACACTGAAGCTTTCTTT. Protein product: CASSLEPPNTEAFF.

The rearrangement links TRBV6-5 to TRBJ2-1, with D possibly being TRBD1 (5 bases). Trimming cost V 5 bases and J 9 bases, with 14 bases left between them. The germline CDR1 and CDR2 sequences are MNHEY and SVGAGI. There are 13 residues in the CDR3. CDR3 protein: CASSTGRSGEQFF. CDR3 nucleotide sequence: TGTGCCAGCAGTACAGGAAGATCCGGTGAGCAGTTCTTC.

Comment on this clone: A junction boundary mismatches the germline segment, possibly from a read error. The V and J genes are TRBV19 and TRBJ2-1; D is ambiguous. This CDR3 has 11 residues. Germline assignment: CDR1 LNHDA and CDR2 SQIVND (reference sequence). The chain's CDR3 is CASSIAGEQFF. In DNA, the CDR3 is TGTGCCAGTAGCATAGCCGGTGAGCAGTTCTTC. The full variable domain, with the rest looked up from reference TRBV19 and TRBJ2-1, is DGGITQSPKYLFRKEGQNVTLSCEQNLNHDAMYWYRQDPGQGLRLIYYSQIVNDFQKGDIAEGYSVSREKKESFPLTVTSAQKNPTAFYLCASSIAGEQFFGPGTRLTVL.

On this clone itself: At one of its ends the junction is not consistent with the germline gene, which may arise from a read error. The chain has TRBV6-1 and TRBJ2-7, with D perhaps being TRBD1 or TRBD2 (5 bases each). The CDR3 has 15 residues. The germline CDR1 and CDR2 sequences are MNHNS and SASEGT. The CDR3 DNA sequence: TGTGCCAGCAGCGAAGCGCCGGGACGGAATGACGAGCAGTACTTC. Protein product: CASSEAPGRNDEQYF.

The gene calls are TRBV7-9 and TRBJ2-1; 12 positions agree with TRBD2. Germline loops: CDR1 SEHNR, CDR2 FQNEAQ (reference sequence). The junction had 10 bases not matched to a gene; V was cut back by 1 base and J by 15 bases. CDR3 length equals 15 residues. The CDR3 nucleotides read TGTGCCAGCAGCTTAGAAGTAGGACTAGCGGGGATACGGTTCTTC. Protein product: CASSLEVGLAGIRFF. Full variable domain (remainder filled in from reference TRBV7-9 and TRBJ2-1): DTGVSQNPRHKITKRGQNVTFRCDPISEHNRLYWYRQTLGQGPEFLTYFQNEAQLEKSRLLSDRFSAERPKGSFSTLEIQRTEQGDSAMYLCASSLEVGLAGIRFFGPGTRLTVL.